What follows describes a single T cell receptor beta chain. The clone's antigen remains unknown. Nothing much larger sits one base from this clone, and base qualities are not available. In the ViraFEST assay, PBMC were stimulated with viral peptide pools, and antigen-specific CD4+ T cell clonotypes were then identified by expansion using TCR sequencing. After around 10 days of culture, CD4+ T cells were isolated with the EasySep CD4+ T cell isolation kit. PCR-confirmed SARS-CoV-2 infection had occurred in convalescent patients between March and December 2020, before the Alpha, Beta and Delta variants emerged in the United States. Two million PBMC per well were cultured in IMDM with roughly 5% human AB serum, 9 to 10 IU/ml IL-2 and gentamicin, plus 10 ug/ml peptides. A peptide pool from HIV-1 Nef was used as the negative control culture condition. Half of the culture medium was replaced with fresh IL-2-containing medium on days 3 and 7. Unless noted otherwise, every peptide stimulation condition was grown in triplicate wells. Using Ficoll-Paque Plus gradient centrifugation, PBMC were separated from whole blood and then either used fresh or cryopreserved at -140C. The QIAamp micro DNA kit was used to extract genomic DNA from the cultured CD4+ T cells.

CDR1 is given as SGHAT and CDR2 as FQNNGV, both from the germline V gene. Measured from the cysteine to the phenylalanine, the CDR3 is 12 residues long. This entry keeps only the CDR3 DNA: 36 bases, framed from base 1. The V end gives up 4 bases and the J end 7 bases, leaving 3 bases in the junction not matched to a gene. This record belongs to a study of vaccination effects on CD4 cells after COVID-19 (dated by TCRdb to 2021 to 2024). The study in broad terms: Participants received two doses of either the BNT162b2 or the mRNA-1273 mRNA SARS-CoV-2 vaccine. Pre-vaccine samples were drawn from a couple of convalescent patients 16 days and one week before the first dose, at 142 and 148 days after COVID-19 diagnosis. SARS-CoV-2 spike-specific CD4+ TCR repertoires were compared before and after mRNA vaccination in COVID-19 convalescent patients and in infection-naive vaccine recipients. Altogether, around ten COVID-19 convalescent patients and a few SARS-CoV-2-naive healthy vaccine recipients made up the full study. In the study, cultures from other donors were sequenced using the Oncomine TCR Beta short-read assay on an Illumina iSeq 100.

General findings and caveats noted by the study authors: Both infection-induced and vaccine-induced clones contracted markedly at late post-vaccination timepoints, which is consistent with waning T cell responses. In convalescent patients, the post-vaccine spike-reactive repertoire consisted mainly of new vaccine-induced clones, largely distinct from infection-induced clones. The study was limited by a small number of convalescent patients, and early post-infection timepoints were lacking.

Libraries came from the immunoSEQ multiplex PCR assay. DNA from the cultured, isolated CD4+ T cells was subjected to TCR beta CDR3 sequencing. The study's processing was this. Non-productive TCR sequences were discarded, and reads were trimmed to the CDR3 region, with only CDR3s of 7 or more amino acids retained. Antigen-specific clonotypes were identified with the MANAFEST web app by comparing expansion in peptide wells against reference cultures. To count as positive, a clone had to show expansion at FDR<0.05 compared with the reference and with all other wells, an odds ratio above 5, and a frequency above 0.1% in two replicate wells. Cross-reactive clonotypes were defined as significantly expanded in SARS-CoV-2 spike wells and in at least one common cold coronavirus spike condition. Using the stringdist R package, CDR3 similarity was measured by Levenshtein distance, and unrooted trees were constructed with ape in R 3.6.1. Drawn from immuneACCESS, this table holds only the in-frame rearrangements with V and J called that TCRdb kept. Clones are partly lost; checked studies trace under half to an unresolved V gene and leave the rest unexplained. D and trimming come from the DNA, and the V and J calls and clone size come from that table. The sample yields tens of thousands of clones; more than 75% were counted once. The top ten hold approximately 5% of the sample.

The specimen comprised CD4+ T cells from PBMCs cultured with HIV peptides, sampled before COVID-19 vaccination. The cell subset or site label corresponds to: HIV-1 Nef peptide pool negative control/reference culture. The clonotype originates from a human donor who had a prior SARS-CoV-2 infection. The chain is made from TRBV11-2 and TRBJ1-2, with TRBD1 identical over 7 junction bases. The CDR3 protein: CASSSRTGGYTF. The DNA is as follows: TGTGCCAGCAGCTCGCGGACAGGTGGCTACACCTTC.